This note documents a single TCR beta chain sequence. This entry comes from a study of CD8 T cells in Susac syndrome. TCR beta from blood CD8+ and CD4+ T cells was sequenced. The ends were cut back, 5 bases at V and 9 bases at J, with 16 bases in the middle. The CDR3 covers 13 residues. After extraction with the RNeasy kit, roughly 0.45 to 1 ug of the RNA was reverse transcribed using random hexamers. The amplification used immunoSEQ multiplex PCR on TCR beta CDR3; it spanned 54 Vbeta and 13 Jbeta. TCRdb itself ran the immunoSEQ multiplex PCR reads through MiXCR, one entry per CDR3 protein. The sample contains 180,000 or so distinct CDR3 sequences, approximately 95% of which appear only once.

The sample consisted of CD4+ T cells from PBMCs. The clonotype was recovered from a human donor in good health. The V gene is TRBV12-3 or TRBV12-4, the J gene TRBJ2-5; possibly TRBD2 for D (7 bases). Here the CDR3 reads CASSPSGGSAQYF. CDR3 sequence (DNA): TGTGCCAGCAGTCCTTCGGGGGGCTCGGCCCAGTACTTC.